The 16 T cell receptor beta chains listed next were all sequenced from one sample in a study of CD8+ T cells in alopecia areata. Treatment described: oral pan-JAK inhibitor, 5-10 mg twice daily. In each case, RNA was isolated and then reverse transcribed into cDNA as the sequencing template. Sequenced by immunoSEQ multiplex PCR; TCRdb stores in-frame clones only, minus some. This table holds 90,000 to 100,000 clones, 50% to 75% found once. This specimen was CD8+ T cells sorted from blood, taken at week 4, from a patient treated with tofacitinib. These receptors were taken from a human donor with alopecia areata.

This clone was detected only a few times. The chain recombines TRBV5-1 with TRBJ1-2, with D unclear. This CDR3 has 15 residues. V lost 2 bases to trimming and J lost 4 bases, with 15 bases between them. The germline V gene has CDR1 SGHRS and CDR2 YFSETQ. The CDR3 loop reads CASSFPRHPAYGYTF. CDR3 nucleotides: TGCGCCAGCAGCTTCCCCCGCCACCCCGCCTATGGCTACACCTTC.

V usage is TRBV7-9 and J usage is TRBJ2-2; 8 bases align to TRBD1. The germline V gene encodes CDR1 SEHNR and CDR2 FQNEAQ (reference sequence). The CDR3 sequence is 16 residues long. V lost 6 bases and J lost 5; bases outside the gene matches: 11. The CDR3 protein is CASSQSGTGKTGELFF. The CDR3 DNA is TGTGCCAGCAGTCAGTCCGGGACAGGAAAAACCGGGGAGCTGTTTTTT.

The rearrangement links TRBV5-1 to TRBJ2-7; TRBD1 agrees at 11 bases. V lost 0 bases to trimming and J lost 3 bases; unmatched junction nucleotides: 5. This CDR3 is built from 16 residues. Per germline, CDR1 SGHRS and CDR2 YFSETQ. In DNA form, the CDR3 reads TGCGCCAGCAGCTTGGACCCGGGACAGGGGGTCTACGAGCAGTACTTC. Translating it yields CASSLDPGQGVYEQYF.

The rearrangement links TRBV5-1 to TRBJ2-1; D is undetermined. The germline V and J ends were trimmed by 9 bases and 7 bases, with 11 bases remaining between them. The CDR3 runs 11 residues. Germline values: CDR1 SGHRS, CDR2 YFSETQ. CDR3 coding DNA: TGCGCCATAAGACTGGGGAATGAGCAGTTCTTC. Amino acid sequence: CAIRLGNEQFF. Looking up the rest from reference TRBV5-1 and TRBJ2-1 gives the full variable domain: KAGVTQTPRYLIKTRGQQVTLSCSPISGHRSVSWYQQTPGQGLQFLFEYFSETQRNKGNFPGRFSGRQFSNSRSEMNVSTLELGDSALYLCAIRLGNEQFFGPGTRLTVL.

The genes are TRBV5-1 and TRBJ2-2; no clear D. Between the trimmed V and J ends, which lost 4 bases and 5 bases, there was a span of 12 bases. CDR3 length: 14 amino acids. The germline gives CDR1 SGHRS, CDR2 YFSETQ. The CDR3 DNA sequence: TGCGCCAGCAGCCTCTCGGGTCGTACCGGGGAGCTGTTTTTT. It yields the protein CASSLSGRTGELFF. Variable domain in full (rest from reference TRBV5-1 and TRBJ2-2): KAGVTQTPRYLIKTRGQQVTLSCSPISGHRSVSWYQQTPGQGLQFLFEYFSETQRNKGNFPGRFSGRQFSNSRSEMNVSTLELGDSALYLCASSLSGRTGELFFGEGSRLTVL.

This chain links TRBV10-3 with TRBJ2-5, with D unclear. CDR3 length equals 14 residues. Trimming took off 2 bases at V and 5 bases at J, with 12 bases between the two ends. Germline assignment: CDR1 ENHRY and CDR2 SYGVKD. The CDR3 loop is CAISEGPLRETQYF. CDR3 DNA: TGTGCCATCAGTGAGGGCCCATTACGGGAGACCCAGTACTTC.

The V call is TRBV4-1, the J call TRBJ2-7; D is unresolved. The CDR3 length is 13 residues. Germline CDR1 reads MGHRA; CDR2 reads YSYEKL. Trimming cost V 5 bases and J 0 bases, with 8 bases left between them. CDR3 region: CASSGESSYEQYF. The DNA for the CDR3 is TGCGCCAGCAGCGGCGAGTCCTCCTACGAGCAGTACTTC.

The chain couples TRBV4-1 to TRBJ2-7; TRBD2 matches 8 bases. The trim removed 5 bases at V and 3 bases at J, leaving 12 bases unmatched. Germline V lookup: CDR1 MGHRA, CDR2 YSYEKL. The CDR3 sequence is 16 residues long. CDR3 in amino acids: CASSEQSGGSSYEQYF. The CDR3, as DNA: TGCGCCAGCAGCGAACAATCGGGGGGGAGTAGCTACGAGCAGTACTTC.

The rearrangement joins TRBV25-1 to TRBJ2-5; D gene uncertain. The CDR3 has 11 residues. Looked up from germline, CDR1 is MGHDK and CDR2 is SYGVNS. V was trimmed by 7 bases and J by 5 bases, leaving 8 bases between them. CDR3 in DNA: TGTGCCAGCAAGGTGGGGGAGACCCAGTACTTC. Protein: CASKVGETQYF. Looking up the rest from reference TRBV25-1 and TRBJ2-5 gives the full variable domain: EADIYQTPRYLVIGTGKKITLECSQTMGHDKMYWYQQDPGMELHLIHYSYGVNSTEKGDLSSESTVSRIRTEHFPLTLESARPSHTSQYLCASKVGETQYFGPGTRLLVL.

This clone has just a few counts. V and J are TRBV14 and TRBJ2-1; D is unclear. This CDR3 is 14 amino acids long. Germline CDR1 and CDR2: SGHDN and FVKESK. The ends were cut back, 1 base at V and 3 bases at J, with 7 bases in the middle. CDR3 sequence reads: CASSQVVGYNEQFF. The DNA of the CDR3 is TGTGCCAGCAGCCAAGTTGTCGGCTACAATGAGCAGTTCTTC.

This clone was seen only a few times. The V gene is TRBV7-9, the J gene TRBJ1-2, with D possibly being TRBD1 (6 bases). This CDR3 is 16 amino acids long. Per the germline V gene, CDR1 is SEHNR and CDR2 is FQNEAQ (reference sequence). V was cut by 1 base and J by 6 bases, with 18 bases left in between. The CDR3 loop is CASSLVNTGIGDGYTF. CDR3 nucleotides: TGTGCCAGCAGCTTAGTGAATACAGGGATTGGCGATGGCTACACCTTC.

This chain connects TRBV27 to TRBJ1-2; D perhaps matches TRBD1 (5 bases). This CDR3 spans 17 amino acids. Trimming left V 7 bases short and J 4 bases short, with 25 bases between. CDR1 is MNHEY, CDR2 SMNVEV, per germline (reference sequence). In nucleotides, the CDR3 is TGTGCCAGCACCTTCCTGAGCCCGAAGGGGATCCTCTATGGCTACACCTTC. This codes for CASTFLSPKGILYGYTF.

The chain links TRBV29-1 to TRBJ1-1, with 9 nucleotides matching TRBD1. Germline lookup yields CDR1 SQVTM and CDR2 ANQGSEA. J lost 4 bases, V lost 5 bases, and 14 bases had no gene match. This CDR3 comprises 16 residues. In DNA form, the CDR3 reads TGCAGCGTTCCTATCCGGGACAGGGAACGTCCCACTGAAGCTTTCTTT. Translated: CSVPIRDRERPTEAFF.

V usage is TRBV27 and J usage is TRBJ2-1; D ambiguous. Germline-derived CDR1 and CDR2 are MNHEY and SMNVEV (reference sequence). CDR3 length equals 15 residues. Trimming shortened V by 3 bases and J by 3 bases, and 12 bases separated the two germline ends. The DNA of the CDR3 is TGTGCCAGCAGTTTGGGCCCAGGCGACTACAATGAGCAGTTCTTC. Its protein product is CASSLGPGDYNEQFF.

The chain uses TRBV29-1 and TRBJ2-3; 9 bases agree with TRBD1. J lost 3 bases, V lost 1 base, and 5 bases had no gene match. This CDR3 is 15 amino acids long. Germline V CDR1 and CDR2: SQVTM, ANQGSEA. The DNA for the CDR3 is TGCAGCGTTGAAGCGGGGGACAGGGAGACAGATACGCAGTATTTT. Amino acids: CSVEAGDRETDTQYF.

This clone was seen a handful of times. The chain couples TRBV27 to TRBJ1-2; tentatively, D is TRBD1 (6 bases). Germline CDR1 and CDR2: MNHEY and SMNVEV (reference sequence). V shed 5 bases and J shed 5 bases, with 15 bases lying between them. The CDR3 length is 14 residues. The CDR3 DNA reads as TGTGCCAGCAGTACTCTAGACAGGAAATATGGCTACACCTTC. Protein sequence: CASSTLDRKYGYTF.